This TCR beta chain derives from a study of OX40 agonist ivuxolimab in advanced cancers. About the research overall: Two patients with cutaneous melanoma and one with hepatocellular carcinoma, three in total, showed partial responses.

Blood sampling took place at baseline, cycle 4 day 1, and cycle 7 day 1. Sequencing was performed with immunoSEQ multiplex PCR; in TCRdb, only in-frame clones are kept and a portion is missing. The data show tens of thousands of clones, with roughly 88% seen just once and 1.1% held by the top ten. Concerning this clone: Its antigen is still unknown.

This CDR3 region has 16 residues. V lost 0 bases and J lost 5; bases outside the gene matches: 9. Germline CDR1 reads LGHNA; CDR2 reads YSLEER. Study-wide results and caveats: Doses of 0.1 to 3.0 mg/kg were accompanied by clonal expansion of CD4+ and CD8+ blood T cells by week 6. Expanded clones were, on average, more numerous among CD8+ T cells than CD4+.

This clonotype originated in an adult with an advanced solid tumor such as melanoma, head and neck, liver or kidney cancer. Sequenced here: CD4+ or CD8+ T cells sorted from blood, sampled in a trial of the OX40 agonist ivuxolimab. This chain connects TRBV4-3 to TRBJ1-2; 7 nucleotides line up with TRBD1. The CDR3 nucleotides read TGCGCCAGCAGCCAAGATTCAGGGGGACTGACATATGGCTACACCTTC. Protein: CASSQDSGGLTYGYTF.